The entry below gives a single T cell receptor (beta chain) sequence along with its context. Its antigen remains unidentified. The table came from immunoSEQ multiplex PCR; TCRdb's copy has only in-frame clones and leaves some out. The sample shows 250,000 to 350,000 clones, 60% to 80% of them seen only once. The data stem from a study of cytotoxic CD8 clonotypes in ibrutinib-treated CLL. General study results and limits: Sampling times, which were not matched between the groups, differed between sustained-remission patients and progressing patients. Clonality rose at ibrutinib response, held steady in sustained remission, and fell toward baseline at progression. Public clonotypes (which were uncommon) either contracted or remained stable on treatment.

The CDR3 is 12 amino acids. The germline V gene has CDR1 MNHEY and CDR2 SVGAGI. The V gene end was trimmed by 6 bases and the J gene end by 6 bases; junction bases not matched to a gene: 4. This specimen was PBMCs, taken at disease progression, from a patient treated with ibrutinib. The genes are TRBV6-5 and TRBJ1-2, with 7 nucleotides matching TRBD1. The TCR originated in a human donor with chronic lymphocytic leukemia. The CDR3 coding sequence is TGTGCCAGCAGCGAGACAGGGAATGGCTACACCTTC. It translates to CASSETGNGYTF.